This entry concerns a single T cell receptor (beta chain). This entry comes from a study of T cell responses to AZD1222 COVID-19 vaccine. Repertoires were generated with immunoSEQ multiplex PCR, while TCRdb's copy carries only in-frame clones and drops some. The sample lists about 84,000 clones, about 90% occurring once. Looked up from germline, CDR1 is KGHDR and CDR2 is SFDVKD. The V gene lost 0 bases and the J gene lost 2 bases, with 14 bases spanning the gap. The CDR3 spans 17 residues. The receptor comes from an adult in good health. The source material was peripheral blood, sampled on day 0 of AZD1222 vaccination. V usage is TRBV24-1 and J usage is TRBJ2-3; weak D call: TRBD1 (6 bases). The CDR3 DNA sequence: TGTGCCACCAGTGATTTGCAGTGGGGGCCCCCCACAGATACGCAGTATTTT. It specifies CATSDLQWGPPTDTQYF.